Presented here are 10 T cell receptor beta chains from one specimen sequenced in a study of CD8 T cells in Susac syndrome. RNA was extracted with the RNeasy kit, and a quantity of 0.5 to 1 ug was reverse transcribed using random hexamers. From the immunoSEQ multiplex PCR reads, TCRdb called clonotypes with MiXCR, one entry per CDR3 protein. The sample consists of more than 150,000 distinct CDR3 sequences, roughly 95% of them appearing once. The sequencing input was CD4+ T cells from PBMCs. The receptors shown here come from a human donor with Susac syndrome.

The chain recombines TRBV6-2 or TRBV6-3 with TRBJ2-5; TRBD2 might be the D (7 bases). Looked up from germline, CDR1 is MNHEY and CDR2 is SVGEGT. CDR3 size: 15 residues. Trimming cost V 0 bases and J 1 base, with 9 bases left between them. The CDR3 region is CASSYSRGRQETQYF. CDR3 in DNA: TGTGCCAGCAGTTACTCGCGGGGGCGCCAAGAGACCCAGTACTTC.

The chain joins TRBV2 to TRBJ1-3; the match to TRBD1 covers 8 bases. Germline V CDR1 and CDR2: SNHLY, FYNNEI. The CDR3 has 12 amino acids. Losses at the gene ends were 7 bases for V and 13 bases for J; bases not matched to a gene: 9. CDR3 coding DNA: TGTGCCAGCACTTTGGACAGGGCGAGGATATATTTT. Amino acids: CASTLDRARIYF. Based on the CDR3 plus reference TRBV2 and TRBJ1-3, the full variable domain is EPEVTQTPSHQVTQMGQEVILRCVPISNHLYFYWYRQILGQKVEFLVSFYNNEISEKSEIFDDQFSVERPDGSNFTLKIRSTKLEDSAMYFCASTLDRARIYFGEGSWLTVV.

The chain links TRBV20-1 to TRBJ1-2; no clear D gene. V was trimmed by 6 bases and J by 9 bases, leaving 11 bases between them. This CDR3 is 10 amino acids long. Germline V gene data show CDR1 as DFQATT and CDR2 as SNEGSKA (reference sequence). The CDR3 protein is CSAGVERYTF. CDR3 sequence (DNA): TGCAGTGCGGGCGTCGAGCGCTACACCTTC.

The chain joins TRBV12-3 or TRBV12-4 to TRBJ2-7; 10 nucleotides align to TRBD1. This CDR3 has 14 amino acids. V was pared by 3 bases and J by 3 bases, with 2 bases of the junction left unmatched. The CDR3 nucleotides are TGTGCCAGCAGTTTGGGACAGGGGATCTACGAGCAGTACTTC. It codes for CASSLGQGIYEQYF.

The chain uses TRBV20-1 and TRBJ2-2; 12 bases fit TRBD1. CDR3 size: 16 residues. Germline V CDR1 and CDR2: DFQATT, SNEGSKA (reference sequence). With V trimmed by 3 bases and J by 7 bases, 9 bases remained unmatched. The CDR3 sequence: CSARRGQGAEFGELFF. The CDR3, as DNA: TGCAGTGCTAGGAGGGGACAGGGGGCGGAATTCGGGGAGCTGTTTTTT.

The chain employs TRBV10-2 and TRBJ1-4; TRBD1 aligns across 9 bases. The CDR3 extends over 16 amino acids. CDR1 is WSHSY, CDR2 SAAADI, per germline. Trimming took 0 bases from V and 8 from J; bases not matched to a gene: 7. CDR3 sequence reads: CASSESKGQGREKLFF. In DNA, the CDR3 is TGCGCCAGCAGTGAGTCGAAGGGACAGGGTAGAGAAAAACTGTTTTTT.

The genes are TRBV29-1 and TRBJ2-1; 8 nucleotides align to TRBD1. Germline-derived CDR1 and CDR2 are SQVTM and ANQGSEA. Losses at the gene ends were 5 bases for V and 5 bases for J; bases not matched to a gene: 5. This CDR3 is 13 amino acids long. The CDR3 here is CSVLQGVDNEQFF. The CDR3 nucleotides read TGCAGCGTTTTACAGGGGGTCGACAATGAGCAGTTCTTC.

The CDR3 bases are TGTGCCAGCGTCGGTCTCAAGAGCTCCTACAATGAGCAGTTCTTC. Translation: CASVGLKSSYNEQFF. The rearrangement joins TRBV6-1 to TRBJ2-1; D is uncertain. The germline V gene has CDR1 MNHNS and CDR2 SASEGT. Trimming left V 8 bases short and J 0 bases short, with 14 bases between. The CDR3 is 15 amino acids.

This clonotype was detected only once. The rearrangement joins TRBV5-1 to TRBJ2-7; 7 bases are shared with TRBD2. The germline CDR1 and CDR2 sequences are SGHRS and YFSETQ. CDR3 length: 15 amino acids. V trimming: 7 bases; J trimming: 6 bases; junction bases outside the gene matches: 16. CDR3 residues: CASGWGSGEAGEQYF. The CDR3 bases are TGCGCCAGCGGCTGGGGGAGCGGGGAGGCCGGCGAGCAGTACTTC.

The genes are TRBV20-1 and TRBJ2-2; D is possibly TRBD1 or TRBD2 (5 bases each). Trimming stripped 0 bases from V and 0 bases from J, with 14 bases between. From germline, CDR1 is DFQATT and CDR2 SNEGSKA (reference sequence). CDR3 size: 17 residues. The DNA of the CDR3 is TGCAGTGCTAGAGATATCGGAAGGGACGCGAACACCGGGGAGCTGTTTTTT. This sequence encodes CSARDIGRDANTGELFF.